This note documents a single T cell receptor beta chain sequence. Antigen specificity is unknown. Germline V lookup: CDR1 SGHVS, CDR2 FQNEAQ. The CDR3 consists of 16 residues. The ends lost 5 bases at V and 6 bases at J; junction bases unmatched: 10. This record belongs to a study of cytotoxic CD8 clonotypes in ibrutinib-treated CLL. The wider study: In all, roughly twelve patients were relapsed/refractory, under 16 were treatment-naive and around 17 were IGHV unmutated. Sample averages reached 250,000 to 300,000 productive templates and tens of thousands of productive rearrangements.

Points from the study as a whole: Sustained-remission and progressing patients diverged in sampling times. Clonality grew at ibrutinib response; at progression, it decreased back toward baseline.

Sequenced by immunoSEQ multiplex PCR; TCRdb stores in-frame clones only, minus some. The sample has roughly 70,000 clones, around 84% seen once. This clonotype originated in a human donor with chronic lymphocytic leukemia. The sample here was PBMCs, taken at disease progression, from a patient treated with ibrutinib. V and J are TRBV7-8 and TRBJ2-3; 11 nucleotides agree with TRBD2. The CDR3 region is CASSSRTSGGGDTQYF. The CDR3 nucleotides are TGTGCCAGCAGCAGCCGCACTAGCGGGGGCGGGGATACGCAGTATTTT.